These 11 T cell receptor beta chains were all obtained from the same sample, sequenced in a study of alternative splicing in chronic myeloid leukemia remission. Study in general: Trial remission samples were taken at major or complete molecular response, at 12 or 24 months.

Each library started from 1 ug total RNA with poly-A enrichment. From its re-call of the bulk RNA-seq reads, TCRdb lists each CDR3 protein once, without DNA. The sample contains about 530 distinct CDR3 sequences, roughly 96% of which appear only once. The input for sequencing was PBMCs or total blood leukocytes (not recorded which), taken during remission. These receptor sequences come from an adult with chronic myeloid leukemia.

The chain recombines TRBV5-1 with TRBJ2-2; checking the TCRdb D call of TRBD2 is not possible without DNA. Looked up from germline, CDR1 is SGHRS and CDR2 is YFSETQ. CDR3 length: 15 amino acids. CDR3 sequence reads: CASQPGTGVTGELFF. The full variable domain, its missing parts supplied by reference TRBV5-1 and TRBJ2-2, is KAGVTQTPRYLIKTRGQQVTLSCSPISGHRSVSWYQQTPGQGLQFLFEYFSETQRNKGNFPGRFSGRQFSNSRSEMNVSTLELGDSALYLCASQPGTGVTGELFFGEGSRLTVL.

The chain has TRBV16 and TRBJ1-1. The CDR3 contains 14 residues. The germline V gene has CDR1 KGHSY and CDR2 FQNENV. CDR3 amino acids: CASSQSLRDKEAFF.

This chain connects TRBV4-1 to TRBJ1-2. The V gene's germline CDR1 is MGHRA and CDR2 YSYEKL. The CDR3 length is 16 residues. The CDR3 reads CASSQAGQFYNYGYTF.

The table lists this clonotype with a count of one. The rearrangement uses TRBV7-9 and TRBJ2-7. Germline assignment: CDR1 SEHNR and CDR2 FQNEAQ (reference sequence). The CDR3 sequence is 14 residues long. The CDR3 loop is CASSLSQSSYEQYF.

The rearrangement uses TRBV28 and TRBJ2-7; TCRdb lists TRBD2, though no DNA is available to test this call. The CDR3 has 16 residues. Germline loops: CDR1 MDHEN, CDR2 SYDVKM. This CDR3 is CASSFPQGIEEDEQYF.

The chain is built from TRBV6-6 and TRBJ1-5. CDR1 and CDR2 from the germline V gene are MNHNY and SVGAGI (reference sequence). The CDR3 extends over 14 amino acids. The CDR3 here is CASSGQGGNQPQHF.

The chain recombines TRBV3-1 with TRBJ1-6. Germline V gene sequence: CDR1 LGHDT, CDR2 YNNKEL (reference sequence). The CDR3 sequence is 12 residues long. The CDR3 reads CASEDSRHTLHF.

The V gene is TRBV7-3, the J gene TRBJ1-1; TCRdb's D call, TRBD1, is unchecked because there is no DNA. Germline CDR1 reads SGHTA; CDR2 reads FQGTGA. This CDR3 has 14 residues. CDR3 region: CASSTGQGHTEAFF.

The rearrangement links TRBV6-2 or TRBV6-3 to TRBJ2-3. This CDR3 is built from 12 residues. Germline V gives CDR1 MNHEY, CDR2 SVGEGT. The CDR3 loop reads CASRPSTDTQYF.

The rearrangement links TRBV12-3 or TRBV12-4 to TRBJ2-1; TCRdb returns TRBD2, unconfirmable since there is no DNA. CDR3 length: 17 residues. The CDR3 loop is CAGNPSRGRSSYNEQFF.

The J gene is TRBJ1-1, the V gene TRBV29-1. This CDR3 spans 11 amino acids. The germline gives CDR1 SQVTM, CDR2 ANQGSEA. The CDR3 spells CSEGTNTEAFF.